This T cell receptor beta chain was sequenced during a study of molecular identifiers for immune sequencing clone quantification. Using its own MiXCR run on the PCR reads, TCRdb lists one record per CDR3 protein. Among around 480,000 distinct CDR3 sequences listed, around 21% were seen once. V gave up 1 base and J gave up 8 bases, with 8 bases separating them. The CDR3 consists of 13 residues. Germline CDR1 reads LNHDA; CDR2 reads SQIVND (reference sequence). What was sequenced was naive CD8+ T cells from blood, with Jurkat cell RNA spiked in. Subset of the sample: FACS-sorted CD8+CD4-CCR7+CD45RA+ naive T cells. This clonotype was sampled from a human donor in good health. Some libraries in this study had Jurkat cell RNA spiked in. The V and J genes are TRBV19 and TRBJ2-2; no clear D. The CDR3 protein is CASSIAYPGELFF. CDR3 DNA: TGTGCCAGTAGTATAGCCTATCCGGGGGAGCTGTTTTTT.